These 2 T cell receptor beta chains were all obtained from the same sample, sequenced in a study of blood T cell repertoires in COVID-19. Sequencing was performed with immunoSEQ multiplex PCR; in TCRdb, only in-frame clones are kept and a portion is missing. The table lists 100,000 to 150,000 clones, 65% to 85% of them singletons. Source material: peripheral blood. The receptor source for this set is a man under 40 with COVID-19, enrolled during active disease.

The rearrangement links TRBV5-1 to TRBJ2-3; D perhaps matches TRBD2 (7 bases). The CDR3 spans 16 residues. Trimming took off 5 bases at V and 2 bases at J, with 18 bases between the two ends. Germline values: CDR1 SGHRS, CDR2 YFSETQ. The CDR3, as DNA: TGCGCCAGCAGGGTGGGGGCTAGCGGTTTCACAGATACGCAGTATTTT. Its translation is CASRVGASGFTDTQYF.

V and J are TRBV6-5 and TRBJ2-7; weak D call: TRBD1 (6 bases). Germline values: CDR1 MNHEY, CDR2 SVGAGI. The CDR3 extends over 15 amino acids. Deletions cut 4 bases from V and 2 bases from J, with 15 bases between. This CDR3 is CASSWAGTNTYEQYF. Here the CDR3 DNA reads TGTGCCAGCAGTTGGGCCGGGACAAATACCTACGAGCAGTACTTC.